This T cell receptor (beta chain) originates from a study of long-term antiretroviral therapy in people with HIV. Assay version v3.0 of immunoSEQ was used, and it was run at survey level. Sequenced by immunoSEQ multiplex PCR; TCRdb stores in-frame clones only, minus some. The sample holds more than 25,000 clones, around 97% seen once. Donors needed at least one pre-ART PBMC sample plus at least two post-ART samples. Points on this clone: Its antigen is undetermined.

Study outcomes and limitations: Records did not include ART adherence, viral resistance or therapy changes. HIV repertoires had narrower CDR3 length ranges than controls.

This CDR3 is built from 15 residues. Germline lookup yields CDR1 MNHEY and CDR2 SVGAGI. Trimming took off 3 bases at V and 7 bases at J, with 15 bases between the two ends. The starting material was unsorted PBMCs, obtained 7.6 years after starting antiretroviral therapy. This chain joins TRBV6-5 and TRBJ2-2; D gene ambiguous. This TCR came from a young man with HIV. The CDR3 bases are TGTGCCAGCAGTTATGGACCGTACCTATACGGGGAGCTGTTTTTT. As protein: CASSYGPYLYGELFF.